The 15 T cell receptor beta chains presented below share a single source sample, sequenced in a study of cytomegalovirus exposure and HLA in healthy donors. The PCR made use of 60 Vbeta and 13 Jbeta primers. The data were produced by immunoSEQ multiplex PCR, yet TCRdb's version contains in-frame clones alone and is incomplete. The sample lists about 130,000 clones, more than 80% seen once, with over 2% in the top ten. The material sequenced was PBMCs. These receptors all stem from a man aged 25-45 years in good health and CMV-seronegative.

The chain employs TRBV6-5 and TRBJ2-1; D perhaps matches TRBD1 (5 bases). This CDR3 spans 11 amino acids. Trimming removed 10 bases at V and 9 bases at J, with 13 bases between. In germline, CDR1 is MNHEY, CDR2 SVGAGI. CDR3 region: CATIWGREQFF. The CDR3 bases are TGTGCCACCATATGGGGCCGTGAGCAGTTCTTC.

The CDR3 sequence is CASSYREDTIYF. CDR3 in DNA: TGTGCCAGCAGTTACAGAGAAGACACCATATATTTT. The chain employs TRBV6-6 and TRBJ1-3; D remains unclear. This CDR3 is 12 amino acids long. The V gene lost 2 bases and the J gene lost 8 bases, with 7 bases spanning the gap. Germline CDR1 reads MNHNY; CDR2 reads SVGAGI (reference sequence).

This chain joins TRBV29-1 and TRBJ2-3, with TRBD1 identical over 8 bases. CDR3 length: 16 amino acids. CDR1 is SQVTM, CDR2 ANQGSEA, per germline. The junction had 10 bases not matched to a gene; V was cut back by 2 bases and J by 3 bases. The CDR3 sequence is CSVEWGRRQGTDTQYF. CDR3 DNA sequence: TGCAGCGTTGAATGGGGAAGACGACAGGGGACAGATACGCAGTATTTT.

V and J are TRBV7-8 and TRBJ2-7; TRBD1 matches at 8 bases. V shed 5 bases, J shed 4 bases, and the junction held 7 bases outside the gene matches. The germline V gene has CDR1 SGHVS and CDR2 FQNEAQ. This CDR3 is 14 amino acids long. The chain's CDR3 is CASSSRTGSYEQYF. The CDR3 coding sequence is TGTGCCAGCAGCAGTCGGACAGGGTCGTACGAGCAGTACTTC.

This clone has only a few counts. This sample also contains other DNA sequences that code for the same CDR3. J is TRBJ2-5 and V is TRBV9; D ambiguous. The germline V gene encodes CDR1 SGDLS and CDR2 YYNGEE. V lost 3 bases and J lost 1, with 4 bases in between. The length of the CDR3 is 12 residues. The DNA of the CDR3 is TGTGCCAGCAGCGCCTCCCAAGAGACCCAGTACTTC. Its translation: CASSASQETQYF. The variable domain in full, with the rest retrieved from reference TRBV9 and TRBJ2-5, is DSGVTQTPKHLITATGQRVTLRCSPRSGDLSVYWYQQSLDQGLQFLIQYYNGEERAKGNILERFSAQQFPDLHSELNLSSLELGDSALYFCASSASQETQYFGPGTRLLVL.

This chain joins TRBV4-3 and TRBJ2-7; 7 nucleotides agree with TRBD1. Trimming took 1 base from V and 2 from J; bases not matched to a gene: 11. Germline V gene data show CDR1 as LGHNA and CDR2 as YSLEER. The CDR3 contains 17 residues. The chain's CDR3 is CASSQGVGTETAYEQYF. Written as DNA, the CDR3 is TGCGCCAGCAGCCAAGGGGTTGGGACAGAAACAGCCTACGAGCAGTACTTC.

CDR3 coding DNA: TGTGCCAGCACCCCAGGGGACCTAAACAATGAGCAGTTCTTC. It encodes CASTPGDLNNEQFF. This chain links TRBV5-4 with TRBJ2-1; tentative D call: TRBD1 (6 bases). CDR1 is SGHNT and CDR2 is YYREEE in the germline V gene (reference sequence). The CDR3 loop spans 14 amino acids. Trimming cost V 6 bases and J 5 bases, with 15 bases left between them.

Comment on this clone: One end of the junction varies from germline; a read error may be responsible. The V and J genes are TRBV7-2 and TRBJ2-3; 9 bases fit TRBD1. Germline V gives CDR1 SGHTA, CDR2 FQGNSA. This CDR3 is built from 15 residues. The CDR3 is CASSLAGTGRDTQYF. CDR3 sequence (DNA): TGTGCCAGCAGTTTAGCCGGGACAGGGAGAGATACGCAGTATTTT.

This clone appeared a single time. This sequence joins TRBV30 and TRBJ2-5, with 8 nucleotides matching TRBD1. This CDR3 is built from 14 residues. J lost 4 bases, V lost 5 bases, and 9 bases had no gene match. The germline CDR1 and CDR2 sequences are GTSNPN and SVGIG (reference sequence). This CDR3 is CAWEKQGGGETQYF. CDR3 sequence (DNA): TGTGCCTGGGAGAAACAGGGGGGAGGAGAGACCCAGTACTTC.

The chain joins TRBV7-9 to TRBJ2-1, with 12 bases aligning to TRBD1. Trimming took 4 bases from V and 9 from J; bases not matched to a gene: 7. The CDR3 extends over 15 amino acids. Germline loops: CDR1 SEHNR, CDR2 FQNEAQ (reference sequence). CDR3 sequence (DNA): TGTGCCAGCAGCTCCGGGACAGGGGGCACCTCTGAGCAGTTCTTC. Translating it yields CASSSGTGGTSEQFF.

The J gene is TRBJ2-3, the V gene TRBV5-6; TRBD2 matches 14 bases. The CDR3 spans 18 residues. Trimming at V came to 2 bases and at J to 0 bases, leaving 5 bases not matched to a gene. Germline lookup yields CDR1 SGHDT and CDR2 YYEEEE. The CDR3 nucleotides read TGTGCCAGCAGCTTTAGACTAGCGGGAGGGTTCAGCACAGATACGCAGTATTTT. This translates into CASSFRLAGGFSTDTQYF. Complete variable domain (other parts from reference TRBV5-6 and TRBJ2-3): DAGVTQSPTHLIKTRGQQVTLRCSPKSGHDTVSWYQQALGQGPQFIFQYYEEEERQRGNFPDRFSGHQFPNYSSELNVNALLLGDSALYLCASSFRLAGGFSTDTQYFGPGTRLTVL.

This clone was seen once. The genes are TRBV9 and TRBJ2-7; 8 bases are shared with TRBD2. CDR1 is SGDLS, CDR2 YYNGEE, per germline. This CDR3 spans 14 amino acids. Losses at the gene ends were 2 bases for V and 3 bases for J; bases not matched to a gene: 4. CDR3 in DNA: TGTGCCAGCAGCGTTAGCGGGACTCACTACGAGCAGTACTTC. This gives the protein CASSVSGTHYEQYF.

This chain links TRBV7-2 with TRBJ2-3; D not resolved. V was trimmed by 7 bases and J by 3 bases, leaving 8 bases between them. This CDR3 spans 12 amino acids. Per the germline V gene, CDR1 is SGHTA and CDR2 is FQGNSA. The CDR3 is CASTLLTDTQYF. CDR3 sequence (DNA): TGTGCCAGCACACTACTGACAGATACGCAGTATTTT.

Only one count was recorded for this clone. The chain has TRBV13 and TRBJ2-7, with 12 nucleotides matching TRBD2. This CDR3 is 15 amino acids long. Per germline, CDR1 PRHDT and CDR2 FYEKMQ (reference sequence). The V segment lost 5 bases and the J segment 4 bases; nucleotides outside the gene matches: 6. CDR3 DNA sequence: TGTGCCAGCAGCCCCCCCGGACTAGCGGGGTACGAGCAGTACTTC. Its translation: CASSPPGLAGYEQYF. Combining the CDR3 with reference TRBV13 and TRBJ2-7 gives the whole variable domain AAGVIQSPRHLIKEKRETATLKCYPIPRHDTVYWYQQGPGQDPQFLISFYEKMQSDKGSIPDRFSAQQFSDYHSELNMSSLELGDSALYFCASSPPGLAGYEQYFGPGTRLTVT.

There are a few counts of this clone. The genes are TRBV6-4 and TRBJ1-1, with TRBD1 matching 7 bases. This CDR3 comprises 15 residues. The V gene end was trimmed by 0 bases and the J gene end by 5 bases; junction bases not matched to a gene: 6. CDR1 is MRHNA and CDR2 is SNTAGT in the germline V gene. This CDR3 reads CASSDSEGGFTEAFF. The CDR3 DNA sequence: TGTGCCAGCAGTGACTCGGAAGGGGGCTTTACTGAAGCTTTCTTT.